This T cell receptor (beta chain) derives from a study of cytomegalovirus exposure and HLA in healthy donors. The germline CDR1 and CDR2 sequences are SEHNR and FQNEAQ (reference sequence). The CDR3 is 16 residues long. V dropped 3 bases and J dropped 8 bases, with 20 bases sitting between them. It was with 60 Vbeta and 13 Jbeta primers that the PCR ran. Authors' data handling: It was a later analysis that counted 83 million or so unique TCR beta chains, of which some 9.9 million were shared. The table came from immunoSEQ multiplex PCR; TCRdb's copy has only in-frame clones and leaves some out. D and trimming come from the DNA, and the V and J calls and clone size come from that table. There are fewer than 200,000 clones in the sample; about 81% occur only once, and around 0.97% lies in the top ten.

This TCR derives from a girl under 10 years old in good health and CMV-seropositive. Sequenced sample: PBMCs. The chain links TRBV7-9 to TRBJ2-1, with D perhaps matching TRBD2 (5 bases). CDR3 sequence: CASSFTLDALADEQFF. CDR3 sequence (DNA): TGTGCCAGCAGCTTTACATTGGACGCCCTAGCCGATGAGCAGTTCTTC.